The 16 T cell receptor beta chains listed next were all sequenced from one sample in a study of blood T cell repertoires in COVID-19. The data were produced by immunoSEQ multiplex PCR, yet TCRdb's version contains in-frame clones alone and is incomplete. Counted here are approximately 120,000 clones, roughly 82% occurring once; the ten biggest clones make up less than 8%. Sample: peripheral blood. These receptors all come from an elderly woman with active or convalescent COVID-19.

This chain joins TRBV15 and TRBJ2-7; 8 bases fit TRBD1. The CDR3 sequence is 14 residues long. Germline assignment: CDR1 LNHNV and CDR2 YYDKDF (reference sequence). Unmatched junction bases numbered 5, after V lost 3 bases and J lost 4 bases. The CDR3 protein is CATSRTGDLYEQYF. Written as DNA, the CDR3 is TGTGCCACCAGCAGGACAGGGGACTTATACGAGCAGTACTTC.

The chain is built from TRBV7-3 and TRBJ2-3, with unresolved D. This CDR3 has 13 residues. From germline, CDR1 is SGHTA and CDR2 FQGTGA. V was cut by 5 bases and J by 2 bases, with 8 bases left in between. The CDR3 here is CASSPGNTDTQYF. The CDR3 DNA follows: TGTGCCAGCAGCCCAGGAAACACAGATACGCAGTATTTT. The full variable domain, in which reference TRBV7-3 and TRBJ2-3 provide the parts outside the CDR3, is GAGVSQTPSNKVTEKGKYVELRCDPISGHTALYWYRQSLGQGPEFLIYFQGTGAADDSGLPNDRFFAVRPEGSVSTLKIQRTERGDSAVYLCASSPGNTDTQYFGPGTRLTVL.

This chain connects TRBV21-1 to TRBJ1-6; TRBD1 is the table's D call, not checked against the DNA. TRBV21-1 is a pseudogene segment. The CDR3 spans 13 residues. The CDR3 DNA follows: TGTGCCAGCGACAGGGTAAATAATTCACCCCTCCACTTT. The encoded protein is CASDRVNNSPLHF.

For the CDR3, the DNA is TGTGCCAGCAGTTTATCGACGGTCCCGGGCTATGGCTACACCTTC. It translates to CASSLSTVPGYGYTF. The rearrangement links TRBV28 to TRBJ1-2; D call uncertain. The germline V gene has CDR1 MDHEN and CDR2 SYDVKM. V was pared by 1 base and J by 4 bases, with 13 bases between. The CDR3 is made up of 15 amino acids.

V and J are TRBV7-6 and TRBJ1-2, with 8 positions matching TRBD1. CDR1 is SGHVS, CDR2 FNYEAQ, per germline. The CDR3 sequence is 13 residues long. Unmatched junction bases numbered 0, after V lost 1 base and J lost 5 bases. CDR3 protein: CASSLGQGYGYTF. CDR3 sequence (DNA): TGTGCCAGCAGCTTAGGACAGGGGTATGGCTACACCTTC.

V usage is TRBV18 and J usage is TRBJ2-1; D unclear. The ends were cut back, 2 bases at V and 0 bases at J, with 5 bases in the middle. The CDR3 extends over 14 amino acids. Germline V CDR1 and CDR2: KGHSH, LQKENI. CDR3 coding DNA: TGTGCCAGCTCACCAATACTCTCCTACAATGAGCAGTTCTTC. Translating it yields CASSPILSYNEQFF. Combining the CDR3 with reference TRBV18 and TRBJ2-1 gives the whole variable domain NAGVMQNPRHLVRRRGQEARLRCSPMKGHSHVYWYRQLPEEGLKFMVYLQKENIIDESGMPKERFSAEFPKEGPSILRIQQVVRGDSAAYFCASSPILSYNEQFFGPGTRLTVL.

This rearrangement joins TRBV11-2 to TRBJ2-1; D perhaps matches TRBD1 (6 bases). V lost 3 bases and J 2 bases, leaving 11 bases between the germline ends. Germline V gene data show CDR1 as SGHAT and CDR2 as FQNNGV. CDR3 length: 15 residues. CDR3 loop: CASSFFRGPYNEQFF. CDR3 sequence (DNA): TGTGCCAGCAGCTTTTTCAGGGGTCCCTACAATGAGCAGTTCTTC.

The chain joins TRBV5-1 to TRBJ2-2, with TRBD1 matching over 8 bases. The germline gives CDR1 SGHRS, CDR2 YFSETQ. This CDR3 spans 16 amino acids. Trimming cost V 4 bases and J 2 bases; bases outside gene matches: 7. Here the CDR3 reads CASSPQTGVNTGELFF. For the CDR3, the DNA is TGCGCCAGCAGCCCCCAGACAGGGGTCAACACCGGGGAGCTGTTTTTT. Combining the CDR3 with reference TRBV5-1 and TRBJ2-2 gives the whole variable domain KAGVTQTPRYLIKTRGQQVTLSCSPISGHRSVSWYQQTPGQGLQFLFEYFSETQRNKGNFPGRFSGRQFSNSRSEMNVSTLELGDSALYLCASSPQTGVNTGELFFGEGSRLTVL.

This chain uses TRBV7-2 with TRBJ2-1, with 9 positions matching TRBD2. Per germline, CDR1 SGHTA and CDR2 FQGNSA. This CDR3 spans 18 amino acids. V was clipped by 5 bases and J by 7 bases; unmatched bases: 18. The CDR3 spells CASSGTVASGAALNEQFF. As DNA, the CDR3 is TGTGCCAGCAGCGGGACGGTGGCTAGCGGGGCCGCACTTAATGAGCAGTTCTTC.

The V gene is TRBV6-6, the J gene TRBJ1-3; 8 bases align to TRBD1. The length of the CDR3 is 16 residues. Looked up from germline, CDR1 is MNHNY and CDR2 is SVGAGI (reference sequence). V lost 0 bases and J lost 3; bases outside the gene matches: 4. CDR3 nucleotides: TGTGCCAGCAGTTACTCGGCAGGGGGCTTTGGAAACACCATATATTTT. It codes for CASSYSAGGFGNTIYF.

The chain uses TRBV11-3 and TRBJ2-7, with D perhaps matching TRBD2 (5 bases). Germline lookup yields CDR1 SGHNT and CDR2 YENEEA. This CDR3 spans 15 amino acids. Between the trimmed V and J ends, which lost 4 bases and 6 bases, there was a span of 19 bases. The CDR3 nucleotides are TGTGCCAGCAGCTCCCAGCGGACCGCAGGCGGCGAGCAGTACTTC. Its protein product is CASSSQRTAGGEQYF.

V and J are TRBV7-9 and TRBJ2-7, with 8 bases lining up with TRBD2. Germline V CDR1 and CDR2: SEHNR, FQNEAQ (reference sequence). V lost 4 bases to trimming and J lost 1 base; unmatched junction nucleotides: 12. The CDR3 totals 17 residues. The CDR3 DNA reads TGTGCCAGCAGCTCCCGACGGGAGCGGGGGACATCCTACGAGCAGTACTTC. This codes for CASSSRRERGTSYEQYF.

This rearrangement joins TRBV7-8 to TRBJ2-1, with D tentatively TRBD1 (6 bases). CDR3 length equals 14 residues. Trimming cost V 1 base and J 9 bases, with 13 bases left between them. Germline V CDR1 and CDR2: SGHVS, FQNEAQ. This chain's CDR3 is CASSLGARGGEQFF. The CDR3, as DNA: TGTGCCAGCAGCTTAGGAGCCAGGGGCGGTGAGCAGTTCTTC.

The V call is TRBV20-1, the J call TRBJ1-1; no clear D gene. V was pared by 3 bases and J by 3 bases, with 5 bases between. Germline lookup yields CDR1 DFQATT and CDR2 SNEGSKA (reference sequence). The CDR3 runs 11 residues. The CDR3 region is CSARADTEAFF. The CDR3 DNA follows: TGCAGTGCTAGGGCCGACACTGAAGCTTTCTTT.

The chain employs TRBV9 and TRBJ2-2; 8 positions match TRBD1. Germline V gives CDR1 SGDLS, CDR2 YYNGEE. CDR3 length: 18 residues. With 3 bases clipped from V and 2 bases from J, the junction kept 12 bases outside the gene matches. The CDR3 sequence is CASSARLWDRTNTGELFF. The CDR3 DNA is TGTGCCAGCAGCGCCCGGCTCTGGGACAGGACTAACACCGGGGAGCTGTTTTTT.

The rearrangement joins TRBV20-1 to TRBJ2-5, with TRBD2 matching over 12 bases. The CDR3 is made up of 16 amino acids. In germline, CDR1 is DFQATT, CDR2 SNEGSKA (reference sequence). The V and J ends lost 3 bases and 5 bases, in that order; junction bases with no gene match: 10. CDR3 nucleotide sequence: TGCAGTGCTAGTGTGTCTAGCGGGAGGGCCAGGGAGACCCAGTACTTC. The encoded protein is CSASVSSGRARETQYF.